This TCR beta chain emerged from a study of blood T cells in healthy people across ages (dated by TCRdb to between 2015 and 2017). About the full investigation: In model experiments, template switching captured roughly one uniquely barcoded TCR beta cDNA molecule for every two T cells. The study measured age-related changes in TCR beta repertoire diversity using deep sequencing normalized with unique cDNA molecular identifiers. Donors were grouped into four age groups: young (average about 15 years), middle-aged (roughly 38), aged (62) and long-lived (less than 85). To avoid experimental bias, donors of different ages were distributed randomly across sequencing lanes. The study analyzed two additional independent replicas of 1 million unique cDNA reads from the same blood draw for two donors, one aged 18 to 29 and one aged 80 or older. Paper-wide results and their limitations: Estimates of total diversity from one million sequenced T cells were regarded as lower bounds and underestimates. Compared with the aged group, more naive CD4+ T cells, fewer expanded clones and increased TCR diversity were shown by the long-lived group, suggesting age selection. A strong correlation was found between observed TCR beta diversity and the percentage of naive T cells measured by flow cytometry. Because profiling used bulk unsorted PBMCs, naive and antigen-experienced compartments could not be compared conclusively. The CMV infection status of donors was not known, potentially confounding age-related changes in expanded clonotypes. Observed TCR beta diversity per million T cells fell roughly linearly with age, and a significant reduction was already apparent by age around 36.

Donors were a few dozen systemically healthy Caucasian individuals from Russia aged about 6 to 100 years. Approximately 10 milliliters of peripheral blood were collected from each donor into EDTA-treated Vacutainer tubes. Ficoll-Paque density-gradient centrifugation was used to isolate PBMCs, with at least 7 million per sample. Trizol reagent was used to extract total RNA from the PBMCs, yielding at least 6 micrograms per sample. For every donor, an aliquot of PBMCs went through flow cytometry to measure the percentages of naive CD45RAhigh/CD27high T cells. The CDR3 runs 15 amino acids, cysteine and phenylalanine included. CDR3 DNA is the only sequence kept; it has 45 bases, read in frame from the first base. Library preparation was by 5' RACE. Sequenced on an Illumina HiSeq 2500. The second PCR ran for about 6 to 11 cycles and used a J-beta primer mix along with a sample-barcoded 5' primer. A unique molecular identifier was introduced onto each TCR beta cDNA molecule by a template-switch 5' adaptor carrying 12 random nucleotides. Each sample yielded at least 2.5 million CDR3-containing paired-end reads. The Mint cDNA synthesis kit, primed by a TRBC-specific oligonucleotide, was used to synthesize first-strand cDNA from all RNA. After uracil-DNA glycosylase treatment, a first 18-cycle PCR used universal primers M1SS and BC2_uni_R on all cDNA. The authors' pipeline ran thus. Each sample was normalized by randomly selecting 1 million high-quality reads, each carrying a distinct molecular identifier. Reads with shared molecular identifiers were discarded instead of being binned into consensus sequences. MiTCR, set to a Q25 quality threshold and the strictest error-elimination algorithm, was used for CDR3 identification, clonotype clustering and error correction. A nonparametric unseen species model with Euler transformation was used to estimate a lower bound on total TCR beta diversity. TCRdb reworked the public reads: Q25 trimming with fastp, MiXCR clone assembly, productive beta chains retained. One record per CDR3 amino acid sequence lists the most common genes and DNA. These V and J calls rely on TCRdb rather than the paper's analysis. The table for this sample lists 730,000 or so distinct CDR3 sequences; around 40% of them were counted only once. 20% to 25% of the sample goes to the ten largest clones.

Concerning this clonotype itself: This clone's antigen is unknown. No clone much larger than this one lies a single base away; base qualities are absent.

Sequencing was done on a sample of blood. The chain is assembled from TRBV21-1 and TRBJ2-5; no check of the table's D call, TRBD2, against the DNA was made. TRBV21-1 is a pseudogene. The clonotype comes from a woman aged 55-69 years in good health. The CDR3 protein sequence reads: CASSNCGRSPYGQYF. The DNA is TGTGCCAGCAGCAATTGCGGGAGGTCCCCCTACGGGCAGTACTTC.